One and the same sample provided the 20 T cell receptor beta chains below, sequenced in a study of tumor and adjacent non-tumor tissue in lung cancer. No cell sorting was done before RNA was extracted from the tissue. The normal lung tissue was taken more than 3 cm from the tumor edge. The library came from three nested PCR rounds adapted from ARM-PCR protocols. One entry per CDR3 protein, called by TCRdb with MiXCR from the multiplex PCR reads. The table lists about 98,000 distinct CDR3 sequences, roughly 80% of them singletons. Sequencing was carried out using distant non-tumor lung tissue. The receptors stem from a man aged 55 to 70 with small cell lung cancer.

This clonotype came up a few times. A much more abundant neighbour one base away suggests this may be a read error. The rearrangement uses TRBV5-5 and TRBJ2-7; the D gene is possibly TRBD1 (6 bases). The CDR3 totals 13 residues. Germline V CDR1 and CDR2: SGHKS, YYEKEE (reference sequence). V gave up 2 bases and J gave up 7 bases, with 13 bases separating them. The CDR3 nucleotides are TGTGCCAGCAGCTTACAGGGACATACGGAGCAGTACTTC. Its translation: CASSLQGHTEQYF.

As regards this clonotype: One end of the junction is discordant with germline, which a read error may explain. The V call is TRBV12-3 or TRBV12-4, the J call TRBJ2-6; the match to TRBD2 covers 9 bases. The CDR3 totals 18 residues. The CDR3 DNA reads TGTGGCAGCAGTCCGCGGGGTAGCGGGAGAACTGGGGCCAACGTCCTGACTTTC. Amino acids: CGSSPRGSGRTGANVLTF.

Comments on this clonotype: A read error may produce the germline difference seen at one junction end. This chain links TRBV6-1 with TRBJ1-6; no clear D. The CDR3 has 15 amino acids. CDR1 MNHNS and CDR2 SASEGT come from the germline V gene. CDR3 DNA: TGTGCCAGCAGTGAAGAGAGGAGGAGGAGTTCACTCCTCCACTTT. It specifies CASSEERRRSSLLHF.

This clonotype was seen at least ten times. The chain employs TRBV7-9 and TRBJ2-7, with 10 bases fitting TRBD1. Germline trimming cut 6 bases from V and 4 bases from J; bases unmatched to any gene: 3. The CDR3 totals 13 residues. Germline V gene lookup returns CDR1 SEHNR and CDR2 FQNEAQ (reference sequence). This CDR3 reads CASSWTGGYEQYF. DNA of the CDR3: TGTGCCAGCAGTTGGACAGGGGGGTACGAGCAGTACTTC. Complete variable domain (other parts from reference TRBV7-9 and TRBJ2-7): DTGVSQNPRHKITKRGQNVTFRCDPISEHNRLYWYRQTLGQGPEFLTYFQNEAQLEKSRLLSDRFSAERPKGSFSTLEIQRTEQGDSAMYLCASSWTGGYEQYFGPGTRLTVT.

As concerns this clonotype: Because it lacks the conserved phenylalanine or tryptophan at the end, this CDR3 is likely a read error. V gene TRBV5-4 combines with J gene TRBJ2-3, with 7 positions matching TRBD1. There are 15 residues in the CDR3. Looked up from germline, CDR1 is SGHNT and CDR2 is YYREEE (reference sequence). CDR3 in DNA: TGTGCCAGCAGTTCTAACAGGGGCTTCACAGTTACGCAGTATTTA. Its protein is CASSSNRGFTVTQYL.

Remarks on this clonotype: Since the CDR3 does not end with the conserved phenylalanine or tryptophan, this likely comes from a read error. Because the CDR3's place on the DNA is in doubt, the DNA is left out and the CDR3 is given as listed by TCRdb. This chain joins TRBV10-3 and TRBJ2-1. The CDR3 region is 15 residues in length, termini included. The germline V gene has CDR1 ENHRY and CDR2 SYGVKD. CDR3 protein: CAISEGTPYYNEPFL.

To note about this clonotype: Mismatch with germline at one junction end may stem from a read error. This chain joins TRBV30 and TRBJ2-2; weak D call: TRBD1 (6 bases). CDR1 GTSNPN and CDR2 SVGIG come from the germline V gene (reference sequence). CDR3 size: 14 residues. CDR3 loop: CVWSEGTNTGESFF. CDR3 nucleotides: TGTGTCTGGAGCGAGGGGACAAACACCGGGGAGTCGTTTTTT. Looking up the rest from reference TRBV30 and TRBJ2-2 gives the full variable domain: SQTIHQWPATLVQPVGSPLSLECTVEGTSNPNLYWYRQAAGRGLQLLFYSVGIGQISSEVPQNLSASRPQDRQFILSSKKLLLSDSGFYLCVWSEGTNTGESFFGEGSRLTVL.

V and J are TRBV30 and TRBJ2-7; possible D gene TRBD2, 5 bases. Germline assignment: CDR1 GTSNPN and CDR2 SVGIG (reference sequence). The CDR3 consists of 13 residues. The germline V and J ends were trimmed by 2 bases and 8 bases, with 16 bases remaining between them. CDR3 sequence reads: CAWSPGNSYKQYF. CDR3 nucleotides: TGTGCCTGGAGTCCGGGAAATTCGTACAAGCAGTACTTC.

This clonotype was detected many times. V is TRBV6-2 or TRBV6-3 and J is TRBJ2-6, with D uncertain. The CDR3 is 15 amino acids. CDR1 and CDR2 (germline): MNHEY, SVGEGT. V gave up 5 bases and J gave up 0 bases, with 8 bases separating them. The CDR3 nucleotides read TGTGCCAGCAGTGCTCAGAGCTCTGGGGCCAACGTCCTGACTTTC. It specifies CASSAQSSGANVLTF.

Details on this clonotype: An end of the junction differs from the germline gene, which may be a read error. V gene TRBV29-1 combines with J gene TRBJ2-1; the D gene is possibly TRBD1 (6 bases). This CDR3 comprises 13 residues. Looked up from germline, CDR1 is SQVTM and CDR2 is ANQGSEA. CDR3 sequence (DNA): TGCAGCGTGGAAGGGGGTCCACTCAATGAGCAGTTCTTC. Translating gives CSVEGGPLNEQFF.

In its sample, this clonotype was seen many times. This rearrangement joins TRBV20-1 to TRBJ1-4; no definite D call. V lost 6 bases, J lost 5 bases, and 10 bases lay in between. The germline V gene encodes CDR1 DFQATT and CDR2 SNEGSKA (reference sequence). This CDR3 comprises 12 residues. The DNA of the CDR3 is TGCAGTGCCCTCTCCGCCAATGAAAAACTGTTTTTT. This sequence encodes CSALSANEKLFF.

In this sample, this clonotype turned up many times. The V gene is TRBV20-1, the J gene TRBJ2-7, with D unclear. Trimming took off 3 bases at V and 0 bases at J, with 9 bases between the two ends. The CDR3 loop spans 13 amino acids. The germline V gene encodes CDR1 DFQATT and CDR2 SNEGSKA (reference sequence). The CDR3 loop is CSARLLDSYEQYF. In DNA form, the CDR3 reads TGCAGTGCTAGGTTACTTGACTCCTACGAGCAGTACTTC.

Remarks on this clonotype: One end of the junction is discordant with germline, which a read error may explain. The rearrangement uses TRBV4-2 and TRBJ2-2, with 8 bases matching TRBD1. The germline gives CDR1 LGHNA, CDR2 YNFKEQ. The CDR3 runs to 14 residues. CDR3 protein: CVSSRGLEIGELFF. The CDR3 DNA reads as TGTGTCAGCAGCAGGGGGCTGGAAATCGGGGAGCTGTTTTTT.

This chain links TRBV12-3 or TRBV12-4 with TRBJ2-7, with D possibly being TRBD2 (5 bases). V lost 7 bases, J lost 7 bases, and 23 bases lay in between. The CDR3 loop spans 15 amino acids. The CDR3 protein is CASKGPWTEFYEQYV. In DNA, the CDR3 is TGTGCCAGCAAAGGACCGTGGACTGAATTCTATGAGCAGTACGTC.

This clonotype was found many times. The CDR3 coding sequence is TGTGCCGGACACCGGGACAGGAACACCGGGGAGCTGTTTTTT. Its translation is CAGHRDRNTGELFF. This chain joins TRBV6-1 and TRBJ2-2, with 7 bases lining up with TRBD1. V lost 11 bases and J lost 1; bases outside the gene matches: 7. Germline CDR1 and CDR2: MNHNS and SASEGT. The CDR3 length is 14 residues.

Of note for this clonotype: Germline is not matched at one junction end, which may reflect a read error. This chain joins TRBV4-1 and TRBJ1-1; maybe TRBD1 (5 bases). The CDR3 length is 15 residues. CDR1 is MGHRA and CDR2 is YSYEKL in the germline V gene. The CDR3 sequence: CANSQVPGRGTEVIF. The CDR3 region has the DNA TGCGCCAACAGCCAAGTTCCAGGGCGTGGCACTGAAGTTATCTTT.

Concerning this clonotype itself: The conserved phenylalanine or tryptophan normally closing the CDR3 is absent here, so this likely arose from a read error. The CDR3 protein is CASSEWEDNFQYL. The CDR3 region has the DNA TGTGCCAGCAGCGAATGGGAGGATAACTTTCAGTACCTC. The chain has TRBV6-5 and TRBJ2-4; D is perhaps TRBD2 (6 bases). Trimming removed 6 bases at V and 11 bases at J, with 17 bases between. The CDR3 is made up of 13 amino acids. The germline gives CDR1 MNHEY, CDR2 SVGAGI.

Comments on this clonotype: A much larger clone differs from this one at a single base, so this may be a read error. The chain carries TRBV20-1 and TRBJ1-2, with no clear D. V was trimmed by 3 bases and J by 4 bases, leaving 9 bases between them. The CDR3 runs to 12 residues. The germline gives CDR1 DFQATT, CDR2 SNEGSKA (reference sequence). CDR3 protein: CSASDRGYGYTF. The CDR3 DNA is TGCAGTGCTAGCGATCGAGGCTATGGCTACACCTTC.

This CDR3 is CASSLLASGNTGELFF. In nucleotides, the CDR3 is TGCGCCAGCAGTCTGCTCGCTAGCGGTAACACCGGGGAGCTGTTTTTT. The chain has TRBV5-1 and TRBJ2-2; 7 bases line up with TRBD2. The CDR3 contains 16 residues. Losses at the gene ends were 5 bases for V and 2 bases for J; bases not matched to a gene: 9. Germline CDR1 reads SGHRS; CDR2 reads YFSETQ.

With regard to this clonotype: Here the CDR3 omits its conserved ending phenylalanine or tryptophan, so a read error is the likely source. The V and J genes are TRBV29-1 and TRBJ2-1; 8 bases map to TRBD1. Losses at the gene ends were 6 bases for V and 13 bases for J; bases not matched to a gene: 14. Looked up from germline, CDR1 is SQVTM and CDR2 is ANQGSEA. The CDR3 spans 13 residues. The CDR3 is CSVELGQGGEQFY. The DNA for the CDR3 is TGCAGCGTGGAACTAGGACAGGGTGGTGAACAGTTCTAC.